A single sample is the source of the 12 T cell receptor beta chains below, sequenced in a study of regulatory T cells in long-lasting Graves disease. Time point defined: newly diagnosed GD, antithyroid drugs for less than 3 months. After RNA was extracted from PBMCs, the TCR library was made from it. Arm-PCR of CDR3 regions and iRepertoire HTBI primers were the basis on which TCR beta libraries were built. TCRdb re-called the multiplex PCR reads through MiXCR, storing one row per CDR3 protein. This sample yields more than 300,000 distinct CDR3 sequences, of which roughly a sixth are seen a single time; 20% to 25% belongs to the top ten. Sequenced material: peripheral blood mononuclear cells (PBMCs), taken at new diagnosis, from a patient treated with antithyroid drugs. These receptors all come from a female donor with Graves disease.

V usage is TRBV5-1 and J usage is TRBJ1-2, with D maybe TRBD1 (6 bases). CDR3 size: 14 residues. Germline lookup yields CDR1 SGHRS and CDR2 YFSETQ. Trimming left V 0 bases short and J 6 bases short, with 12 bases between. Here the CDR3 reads CASSLDPGADGYTF. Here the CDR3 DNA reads TGCGCCAGCAGCTTGGATCCAGGGGCAGATGGCTACACCTTC. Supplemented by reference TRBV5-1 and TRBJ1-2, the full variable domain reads KAGVTQTPRYLIKTRGQQVTLSCSPISGHRSVSWYQQTPGQGLQFLFEYFSETQRNKGNFPGRFSGRQFSNSRSEMNVSTLELGDSALYLCASSLDPGADGYTFGSGTRLTVV.

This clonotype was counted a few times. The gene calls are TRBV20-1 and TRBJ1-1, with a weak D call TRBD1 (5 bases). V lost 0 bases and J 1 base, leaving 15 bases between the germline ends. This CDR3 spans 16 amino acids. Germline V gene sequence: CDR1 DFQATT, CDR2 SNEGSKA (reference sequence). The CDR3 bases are TGCAGTGCTAGAGATGGGGCTTTACAGTCGAACACTGAAGCTTTCTTT. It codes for CSARDGALQSNTEAFF.

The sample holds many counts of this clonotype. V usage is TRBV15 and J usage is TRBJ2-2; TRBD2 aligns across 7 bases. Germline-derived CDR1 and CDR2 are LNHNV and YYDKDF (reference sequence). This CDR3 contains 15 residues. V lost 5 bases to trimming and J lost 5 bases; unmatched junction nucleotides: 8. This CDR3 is CATSGQGGFTGELFF. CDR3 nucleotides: TGTGCCACCAGCGGCCAGGGAGGGTTTACCGGGGAGCTGTTTTTT. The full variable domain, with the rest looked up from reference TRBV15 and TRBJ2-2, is DAMVIQNPRYQVTQFGKPVTLSCSQTLNHNVMYWYQQKSSQAPKLLFHYYDKDFNNEADTPDNFQSRRPNTSFCFLDIRSPGLGDTAMYLCATSGQGGFTGELFFGEGSRLTVL.

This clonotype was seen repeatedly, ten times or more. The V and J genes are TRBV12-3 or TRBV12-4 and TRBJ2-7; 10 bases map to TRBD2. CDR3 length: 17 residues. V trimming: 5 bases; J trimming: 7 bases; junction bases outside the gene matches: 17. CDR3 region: CASSPKISSGRRGEQYF. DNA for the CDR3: TGTGCCAGCAGTCCAAAAATCTCTAGCGGGAGAAGGGGGGAGCAGTACTTC.

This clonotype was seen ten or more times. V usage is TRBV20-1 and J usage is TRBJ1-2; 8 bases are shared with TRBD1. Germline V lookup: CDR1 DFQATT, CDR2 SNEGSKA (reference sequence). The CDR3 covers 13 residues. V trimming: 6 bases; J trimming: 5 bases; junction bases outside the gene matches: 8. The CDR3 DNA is TGCAGTGCCAGGACAGGGACGACGTATGGCTACACCTTC. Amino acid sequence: CSARTGTTYGYTF.

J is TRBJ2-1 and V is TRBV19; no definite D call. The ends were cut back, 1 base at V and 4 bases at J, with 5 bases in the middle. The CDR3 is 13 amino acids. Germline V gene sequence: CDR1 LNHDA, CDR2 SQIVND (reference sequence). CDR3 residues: CASSIAQYNEQFF. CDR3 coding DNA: TGTGCCAGTAGTATAGCTCAGTACAATGAGCAGTTCTTC.

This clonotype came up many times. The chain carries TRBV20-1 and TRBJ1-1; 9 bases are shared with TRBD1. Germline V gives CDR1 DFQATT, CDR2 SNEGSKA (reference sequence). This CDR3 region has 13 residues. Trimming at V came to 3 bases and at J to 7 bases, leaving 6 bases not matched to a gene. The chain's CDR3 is CSASYRGLSEAFF. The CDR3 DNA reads TGCAGTGCTAGTTACAGGGGGCTGAGTGAAGCTTTCTTT.

Here the CDR3 reads CASRNQREGSNQPQHF. CDR3 coding DNA: TGTGCCAGCAGAAACCAAAGGGAGGGGAGCAATCAGCCCCAGCATTTT. This chain links TRBV27 with TRBJ1-5; maybe TRBD1 (5 bases). The length of the CDR3 is 16 residues. V was trimmed by 6 bases and J by 1 base, leaving 16 bases between them. CDR1 MNHEY and CDR2 SMNVEV come from the germline V gene (reference sequence).

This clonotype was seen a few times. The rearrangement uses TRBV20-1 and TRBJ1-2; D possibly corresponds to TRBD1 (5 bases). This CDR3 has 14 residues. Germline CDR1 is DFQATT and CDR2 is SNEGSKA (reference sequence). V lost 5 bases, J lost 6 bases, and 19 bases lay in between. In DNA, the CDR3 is TGCAGTGCTGCCTCACAGGCGATGGTAGATGGCTACACCTTC. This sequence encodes CSAASQAMVDGYTF.

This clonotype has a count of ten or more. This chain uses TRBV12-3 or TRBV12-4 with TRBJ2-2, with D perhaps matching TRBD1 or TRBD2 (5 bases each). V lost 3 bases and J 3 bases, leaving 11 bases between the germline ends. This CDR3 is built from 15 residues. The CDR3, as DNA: TGTGCCAGCAGTTTCGGGACGACGGACACCGGGGAGCTGTTTTTT. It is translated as CASSFGTTDTGELFF.

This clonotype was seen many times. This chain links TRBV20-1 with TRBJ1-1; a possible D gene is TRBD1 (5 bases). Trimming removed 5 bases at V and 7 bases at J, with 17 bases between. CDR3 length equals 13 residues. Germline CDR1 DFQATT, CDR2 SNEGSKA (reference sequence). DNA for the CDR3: TGCAGTGCTTCTCGGGACTACTGGAGTGAAGCTTTCTTT. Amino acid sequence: CSASRDYWSEAFF.

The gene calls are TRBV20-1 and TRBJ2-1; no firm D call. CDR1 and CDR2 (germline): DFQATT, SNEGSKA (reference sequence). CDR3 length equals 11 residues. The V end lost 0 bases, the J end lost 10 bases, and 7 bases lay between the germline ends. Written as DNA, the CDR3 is TGCAGTGCTAGAGATCTGGGGGAGCAGTTCTTC. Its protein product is CSARDLGEQFF.